This TCR beta chain was observed in a study of T cell responses to AZD1222 COVID-19 vaccine. The study, taken as a whole, reports: CD4 TCRs linked to vaccination spanned spike, dominating at 160-218 and 743-854.

A word on this clone: What it recognizes is unknown.

Measured with immunoSEQ multiplex PCR; TCRdb has only the in-frame clones, and not every one. The sample records about 110,000 clones, 88% being singletons. This CDR3 spans 17 amino acids. Germline loops: CDR1 MNHEY, CDR2 SMNVEV (reference sequence). V shed 6 bases and J shed 2 bases, with 22 bases lying between them. The chain recombines TRBV27 with TRBJ1-2; D is undetermined. This clonotype was obtained from an adult in good health. The sample here was peripheral blood, taken on day 0 of AZD1222 vaccination. The CDR3: CASRPGRIRDENYGYTF. The CDR3 nucleotides read TGTGCCAGCAGACCCGGTCGTATTCGTGACGAAAACTATGGCTACACCTTC.